Following are 7 T cell receptor beta chains from one sample sequenced in a study of shared clonotypes between healthy human individuals. Positively selected for CCR7, the CD45RO-negative cells used as naive CD8 cells excluded terminally differentiated effector memory CD45RA+ cells. TCRdb's table, derived via immunoSEQ multiplex PCR, lists solely in-frame clones and lacks some. The sample contains about 2.1 million clones, approximately 92% of which appear only once. Sequences were obtained from naive CD8+ T cells from PBMCs. The source is a man aged 18-30 years in good health. Some clones in this sample may be carry-over from other donors' samples.

The chain links TRBV7-2 to TRBJ2-7; no clear D gene. Trimming shortened V by 5 bases and J by 3 bases, and 14 bases separated the two germline ends. Per germline, CDR1 SGHTA and CDR2 FQGNSA. The CDR3 sequence is 14 residues long. The CDR3, as DNA: TGTGCCAGCAGCCCTACGACTCCAGGCTACGAGCAGTACTTC. Its protein is CASSPTTPGYEQYF.

CDR3 sequence (DNA): TGTGCCACCAGGGGGGGTGTTTCAGATACGCAGTATTTT. Translated, it gives CATRGGVSDTQYF. The genes are TRBV15 and TRBJ2-3, with a tentative D call TRBD2 (6 bases). This CDR3 is built from 13 residues. V lost 6 bases and J 4 bases, leaving 11 bases between the germline ends. Germline assignment: CDR1 LNHNV and CDR2 YYDKDF (reference sequence).

The chain carries TRBV4-1 and TRBJ2-7, with D perhaps TRBD1 or TRBD2 (5 bases each). The CDR3 spans 14 residues. Per the germline V gene, CDR1 is MGHRA and CDR2 is YSYEKL. The V gene lost 4 bases and the J gene lost 7 bases, with 17 bases spanning the gap. CDR3 protein: CASSRIAGTREQYF. The CDR3 region has the DNA TGCGCCAGCAGCCGTATTGCCGGGACGCGAGAGCAGTACTTC.

DNA of the CDR3: TGTGCCAGCAGCTTTCAACTAGCGGGACACGAGCAGTACTTC. It yields the protein CASSFQLAGHEQYF. V gene TRBV13 combines with J gene TRBJ2-7; TRBD2 aligns across 10 bases. With 3 bases clipped from V and 5 bases from J, the junction kept 4 bases outside the gene matches. Germline V lookup: CDR1 PRHDT, CDR2 FYEKMQ (reference sequence). This CDR3 is 14 amino acids long.

J is TRBJ1-1 and V is TRBV9; 9 positions match TRBD1. V trimming: 3 bases; J trimming: 0 bases; junction bases outside the gene matches: 9. This CDR3 spans 17 amino acids. Germline V gene data show CDR1 as SGDLS and CDR2 as YYNGEE. CDR3 DNA sequence: TGTGCCAGCAGCGGCAACAGGGGGCTGGGTTTGAACACTGAAGCTTTCTTT. Translation: CASSGNRGLGLNTEAFF.

CDR3 bases: TGTGCCAGCAGCTTATTGAAGTTGCAAGAGACCCAGTACTTC. Residues: CASSLLKLQETQYF. The V call is TRBV7-9, the J call TRBJ2-5, with D hard to call. V gave up 2 bases and J gave up 2 bases, with 9 bases separating them. In germline, CDR1 is SEHNR, CDR2 FQNEAQ (reference sequence). This CDR3 spans 14 amino acids. Full variable domain (remainder filled in from reference TRBV7-9 and TRBJ2-5): DTGVSQNPRHKITKRGQNVTFRCDPISEHNRLYWYRQTLGQGPEFLTYFQNEAQLEKSRLLSDRFSAERPKGSFSTLEIQRTEQGDSAMYLCASSLLKLQETQYFGPGTRLLVL.

This clone was seen a single time. This chain links TRBV7-9 with TRBJ2-7; 9 bases line up with TRBD1. The CDR3 has 15 residues. Per the germline V gene, CDR1 is SEHNR and CDR2 is FQNEAQ (reference sequence). After removal of 6 bases from V and 2 bases from J, the junction contained 8 bases not matched to a gene. CDR3 in amino acids: CASSSGQGLPYEQYF. The CDR3 DNA is TGTGCCAGCAGTTCGGGACAGGGCTTACCCTACGAGCAGTACTTC. Full variable domain (outside the CDR3, taken from reference TRBV7-9 and TRBJ2-7): DTGVSQNPRHKITKRGQNVTFRCDPISEHNRLYWYRQTLGQGPEFLTYFQNEAQLEKSRLLSDRFSAERPKGSFSTLEIQRTEQGDSAMYLCASSSGQGLPYEQYFGPGTRLTVT.